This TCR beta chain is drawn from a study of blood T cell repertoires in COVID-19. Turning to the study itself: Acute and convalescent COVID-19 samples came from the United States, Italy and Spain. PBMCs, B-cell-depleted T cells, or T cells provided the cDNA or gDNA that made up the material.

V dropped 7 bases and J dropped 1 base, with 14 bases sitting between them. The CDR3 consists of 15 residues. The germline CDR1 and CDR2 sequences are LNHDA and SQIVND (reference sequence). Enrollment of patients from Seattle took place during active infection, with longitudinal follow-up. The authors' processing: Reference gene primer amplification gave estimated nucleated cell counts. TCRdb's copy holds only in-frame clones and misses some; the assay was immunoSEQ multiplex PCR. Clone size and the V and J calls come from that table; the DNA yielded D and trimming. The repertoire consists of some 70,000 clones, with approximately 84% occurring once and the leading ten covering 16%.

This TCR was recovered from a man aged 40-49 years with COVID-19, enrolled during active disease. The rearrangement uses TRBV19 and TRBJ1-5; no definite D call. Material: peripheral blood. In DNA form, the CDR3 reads TGTGCCAGTACATCCCCCCCCGGGAGCAATCAGCCCCAGCATTTT. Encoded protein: CASTSPPGSNQPQHF.